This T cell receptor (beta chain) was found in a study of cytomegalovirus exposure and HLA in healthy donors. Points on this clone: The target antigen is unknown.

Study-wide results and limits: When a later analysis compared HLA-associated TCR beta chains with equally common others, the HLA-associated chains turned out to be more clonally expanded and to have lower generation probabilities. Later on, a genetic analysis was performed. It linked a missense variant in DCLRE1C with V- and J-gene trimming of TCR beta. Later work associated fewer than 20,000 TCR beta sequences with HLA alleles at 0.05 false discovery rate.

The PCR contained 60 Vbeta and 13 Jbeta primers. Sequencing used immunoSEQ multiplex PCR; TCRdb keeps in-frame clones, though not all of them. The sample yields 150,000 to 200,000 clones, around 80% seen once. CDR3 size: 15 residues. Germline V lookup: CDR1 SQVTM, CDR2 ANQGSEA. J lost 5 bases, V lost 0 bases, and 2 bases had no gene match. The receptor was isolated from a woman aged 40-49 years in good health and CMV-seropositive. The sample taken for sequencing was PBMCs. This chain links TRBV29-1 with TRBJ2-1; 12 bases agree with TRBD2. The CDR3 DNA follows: TGCAGCGTTGAAGATCTAGCGGGAGGGCACAATGAGCAGTTCTTC. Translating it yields CSVEDLAGGHNEQFF.